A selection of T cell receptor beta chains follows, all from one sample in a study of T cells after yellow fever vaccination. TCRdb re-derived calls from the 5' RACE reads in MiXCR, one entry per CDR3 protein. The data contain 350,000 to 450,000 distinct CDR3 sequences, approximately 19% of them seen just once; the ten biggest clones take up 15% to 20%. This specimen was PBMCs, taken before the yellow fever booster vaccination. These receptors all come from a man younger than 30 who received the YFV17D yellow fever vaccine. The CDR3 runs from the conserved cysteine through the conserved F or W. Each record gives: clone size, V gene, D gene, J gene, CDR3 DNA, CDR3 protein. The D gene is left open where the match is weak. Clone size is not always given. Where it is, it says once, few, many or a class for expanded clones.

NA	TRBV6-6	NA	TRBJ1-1	TGTGCCACCCGAACAGGGTCCCCTAACACTGAAGCTTTCTTT	CATRTGSPNTEAFF
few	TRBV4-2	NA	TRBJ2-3	TGTGCCAGCAGCGCCTCGCGGGCGGGGTCTAGCACAGATACGCAGTATTTT	CASSASRAGSSTDTQYF
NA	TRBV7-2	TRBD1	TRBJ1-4	TGTGCCAGCAGATCCGGGACAGGGTCTGAAAAACTGTTTTTT	CASRSGTGSEKLFF
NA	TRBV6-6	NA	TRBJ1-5	TGTGCCAGCAGTTACCTGGGAAGGTTTAGCAATCAGCCCCAGCATTTT	CASSYLGRFSNQPQHF
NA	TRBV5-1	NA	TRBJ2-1	TGCGCCAGCAGCTTGGTCTGGGTGGGTGAGCAGTTCTTC	CASSLVWVGEQFF
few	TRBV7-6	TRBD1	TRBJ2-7	TGTGCCAGCAGCTTGGAGACAGGGGGCATCTACGAGCAGTACTTC	CASSLETGGIYEQYF
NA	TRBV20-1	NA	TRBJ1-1	TGCAGTGCTAGAGTTCGGGGCTGGGGCACTGAAGCTTTCTTT	CSARVRGWGTEAFF
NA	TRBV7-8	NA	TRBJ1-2	TGTGCCAGCAGCTTAGGGGTCCCCACAGCGGGCTACACCTTC	CASSLGVPTAGYTF
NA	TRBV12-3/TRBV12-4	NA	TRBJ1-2	TGTGCCAGCAGTTTAGGGGCAGGGGAGGGTGGCTACACCTTC	CASSLGAGEGGYTF
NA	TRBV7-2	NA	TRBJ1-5	TGTGCCAGCAGCTTAGGTGTGGGGAATCAGGGTCAGCCCCAGCATTTT	CASSLGVGNQGQPQHF
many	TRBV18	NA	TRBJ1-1	TGTGCCAGCTCACCACCCTTAGGGCTGAACACTGAAGCTTTCTTT	CASSPPLGLNTEAFF
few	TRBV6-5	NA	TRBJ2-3	TGTGCCAGCAGTTACATCGCTGGGCCTGCTAGCACAGATACGCAGTATTTT	CASSYIAGPASTDTQYF
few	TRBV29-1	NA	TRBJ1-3	TGCAGCGTTGCCGACGGGGGCTCTGGAAACACCATATATTTT	CSVADGGSGNTIYF
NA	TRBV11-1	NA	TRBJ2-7	TGTGCCAGCAGCTTACCCGGCAGGGCCAGCTCCTACGAGCAGTACTTC	CASSLPGRASSYEQYF
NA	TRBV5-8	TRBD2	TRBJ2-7	TGTGCCAGCAGCCTTCTGACTAGCGGGGGCGGGTGGAACGAGCAGTACTTC	CASSLLTSGGGWNEQYF
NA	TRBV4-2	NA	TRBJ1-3	TGTGCCAGCAGCCAAGTGGCGGGCAGGGCCTCTGGAAACACCATATATTTT	CASSQVAGRASGNTIYF
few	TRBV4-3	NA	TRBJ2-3	TGCGCCAGCAGCCAAGATATACTGAGACTTACAGATACGCAGTATTTT	CASSQDILRLTDTQYF
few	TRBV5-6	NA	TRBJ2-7	TGTGCCAGCAGCTTGGGCGTCACTACCTACGAGCAGTACTTC	CASSLGVTTYEQYF
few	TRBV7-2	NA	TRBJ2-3	TGTGCCAGCAGCTTCAGCGGACCGCCTGGAGATACGCAGTATTTT	CASSFSGPPGDTQYF
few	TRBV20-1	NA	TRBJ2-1	TGCAGTGCTACCCCTACGGGGGCCCCCTCCTACAATGAGCAGTTCTTC	CSATPTGAPSYNEQFF
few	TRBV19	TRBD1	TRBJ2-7	TGTGCCAGTAGTCGCCCGCCGGGACAGGGGCCCTACGAGCAGTACTTC	CASSRPPGQGPYEQYF
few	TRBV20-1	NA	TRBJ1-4	TGCAGTGCTAGAGACGTCGGTGGCGCTAATGAAAAACTGTTTTTT	CSARDVGGANEKLFF
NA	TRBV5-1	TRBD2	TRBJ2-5	TGCGCCAGCAGCTTCGGGAGGAGCCAAGAGACCCAGTACTTC	CASSFGRSQETQYF
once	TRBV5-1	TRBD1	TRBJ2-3	TGCGCCAGCAGCTTGGGACTGACAGGGGGTCAACCGACAGATACGCAGTATTTT	CASSLGLTGGQPTDTQYF
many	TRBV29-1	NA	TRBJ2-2	TGCAGCGTTGAATCTGTTTCTCACACCGGGGAGCTGTTTTTT	CSVESVSHTGELFF